This TCR beta chain was obtained from a study of vaccination and CD4 T cells after COVID-19. At the level of the study: Controls used CEFX viral epitopes (positive), HIV-1 Nef peptides (negative), or no peptide.

The treatment: approximately 11-day PBMC culture with coronavirus spike peptide pools or control peptides (ViraFEST assay). CDR1 and CDR2 from the germline V gene are KGHDR and SFDVKD. This CDR3 region has 15 residues. V shed 0 bases and J shed 2 bases, with 8 bases lying between them. Once obtained from cultured CD4+ T cells, the DNA was sequenced using the Oncomine TCR Beta short-read assay. TCRdb redid the calling of the PCR reads with MiXCR, one entry per CDR3 protein. The sample lists tens of thousands of distinct CDR3 sequences, around three fifths seen once, with 4.5% to 6% in the top ten. Notes on this clonotype: Its antigen is not identified.

V gene TRBV24-1 combines with J gene TRBJ2-3; no firm D call. Sequenced: CD4+ T cells from blood, cultured in vitro. The TCR was taken from a human donor who had recovered from COVID-19. The CDR3 here is CATSDLFGPTDTQYF. The CDR3 nucleotides are TGTGCCACCAGTGATTTGTTCGGACCCACAGATACGCAGTATTTT.